These 16 T cell receptor beta chains share one sample of origin, sequenced in a study of T cell changes during pregnancy in multiple sclerosis. Measured with immunoSEQ multiplex PCR; TCRdb has only the in-frame clones, and not every one. Of around 100,000 clones in the sample, 92% were seen once. Sequenced material: peripheral blood, taken after pregnancy. These receptors were collected from a female donor with multiple sclerosis, enrolled in a pregnancy study.

Written as DNA, the CDR3 is TGTGCCAGCAGCCGGCGGGGCGGGGGGTTCAATGAGCAGTTCTTC. It translates to CASSRRGGGFNEQFF. V and J are TRBV7-2 and TRBJ2-1, with 8 bases matching TRBD2. CDR3 length: 15 residues. The germline V gene encodes CDR1 SGHTA and CDR2 FQGNSA. Trimming at V came to 5 bases and at J to 6 bases, leaving 9 bases not matched to a gene.

This clone showed up just once. The chain carries TRBV6-5 and TRBJ2-1; 7 bases map to TRBD2. CDR1 is MNHEY, CDR2 SVGAGI, per germline. V dropped 2 bases and J dropped 7; count of bases not matched to a gene: 11. The CDR3 sequence is 16 residues long. The CDR3 DNA follows: TGTGCCAGCAGTTACGGGGCGGGAGCCCCGGGAAATGAGCAGTTCTTC. It yields the protein CASSYGAGAPGNEQFF.

The rearrangement uses TRBV28 and TRBJ2-7; D is undetermined. The CDR3 runs to 12 residues. Germline CDR1 is MDHEN and CDR2 is SYDVKM. V was shortened by 1 base and J by 4 bases, with 5 bases between the two germline ends. CDR3 nucleotide sequence: TGTGCCAGCAGTTTATCCCCGTACGAGCAGTACTTC. Translating gives CASSLSPYEQYF.

The V and J genes are TRBV28 and TRBJ2-7; 7 bases align to TRBD1. The V gene's germline CDR1 is MDHEN and CDR2 SYDVKM. The CDR3 has 15 amino acids. V trimming: 6 bases; J trimming: 0 bases; junction bases outside the gene matches: 8. The CDR3 DNA reads as TGTGCCAGCAGCCGGGACAGCCTGAGCTCCTACGAGCAGTACTTC. Amino acid sequence: CASSRDSLSSYEQYF.

The chain combines TRBV28 with TRBJ2-1; the match to TRBD2 covers 15 bases. The germline V gene has CDR1 MDHEN and CDR2 SYDVKM. This CDR3 comprises 17 residues. V shed 3 bases and J 5 bases; nucleotides not matched to a gene: 5. The CDR3 loop reads CASSFGLAGGVNNEQFF. CDR3 in DNA: TGTGCCAGCAGTTTTGGACTAGCGGGAGGGGTGAACAATGAGCAGTTCTTC.

This clone occurred a few times. The CDR3 protein is CASSPRTGDVDTQYF. DNA of the CDR3: TGTGCCAGCAGTCCGAGGACAGGGGATGTAGATACGCAGTATTTT. This chain uses TRBV28 with TRBJ2-3, with 9 bases identical to TRBD1. This CDR3 spans 15 amino acids. CDR1 and CDR2 (germline): MDHEN, SYDVKM. Trimming took 5 bases from V and 5 from J; bases not matched to a gene: 8.

The gene calls are TRBV27 and TRBJ2-3; 9 bases are shared with TRBD2. This CDR3 has 17 residues. The V gene's germline CDR1 is MNHEY and CDR2 SMNVEV (reference sequence). J gave up 0 bases and V 2 bases, and 6 bases lay outside the gene matches. The CDR3 region is CASSLNPSGASTDTQYF. The CDR3, as DNA: TGTGCCAGCAGTTTAAACCCTAGCGGGGCCAGCACAGATACGCAGTATTTT.

CDR3 protein: CAIREGGGRQETQYF. Here the CDR3 DNA reads TGTGCCATTCGAGAAGGGGGAGGGAGACAAGAGACCCAGTACTTC. The genes are TRBV10-3 and TRBJ2-5, with D possibly TRBD2 on 7 matching bases. This CDR3 contains 15 residues. Germline CDR1 ENHRY, CDR2 SYGVKD. Trimming left V 9 bases short and J 2 bases short, with 19 bases between.

V and J are TRBV16 and TRBJ2-7; 13 bases line up with TRBD2. CDR3 length: 17 amino acids. After removal of 0 bases from V and 3 bases from J, the junction contained 5 bases not matched to a gene. Germline assignment: CDR1 KGHSY and CDR2 FQNENV. For the CDR3, the DNA is TGTGCCAGCAGCCAATCAACTAGCGGGAGGGTTAACTACGAGCAGTACTTC. It translates to CASSQSTSGRVNYEQYF.

The chain couples TRBV27 to TRBJ2-7; D gene uncertain. Trimming cost V 8 bases and J 5 bases, with 10 bases left between them. The CDR3 is made up of 11 amino acids. Germline V gives CDR1 MNHEY, CDR2 SMNVEV (reference sequence). The CDR3 DNA sequence: TGTGCCAGCGCTCTGGGCCACGAGCAGTACTTC. Its protein product is CASALGHEQYF.

This clone was recorded once. The chain carries TRBV19 and TRBJ1-5; 10 bases are shared with TRBD1. Germline lookup yields CDR1 LNHDA and CDR2 SQIVND (reference sequence). This CDR3 has 16 amino acids. The V gene end was trimmed by 4 bases and the J gene end by 1 base; junction bases not matched to a gene: 4. CDR3 nucleotides: TGTGCCAGTAGTACTCGACAGGGGGCGAGCAATCAGCCCCAGCATTTT. It is translated as CASSTRQGASNQPQHF.

The chain recombines TRBV19 with TRBJ2-3, with a possible D match to TRBD1 (6 bases). The CDR3 has 15 amino acids. Germline CDR1 and CDR2: LNHDA and SQIVND (reference sequence). V shed 3 bases and J shed 3 bases, with 13 bases lying between them. The CDR3 DNA reads as TGTGCCAGTAGTATTCAGGGGACAATGACAGATACGCAGTATTTT. It encodes CASSIQGTMTDTQYF.

The chain couples TRBV2 to TRBJ1-5; the match to TRBD1 covers 11 bases. The trim removed 6 bases at V and 0 bases at J, leaving 4 bases unmatched. CDR1 and CDR2 (germline): SNHLY, FYNNEI. The CDR3 loop spans 16 amino acids. The CDR3 coding sequence is TGTGCCAGCAGGTGGACAGGGGGCTATAGCAATCAGCCCCAGCATTTT. This translates into CASRWTGGYSNQPQHF.

The rearrangement links TRBV6-6 to TRBJ1-5; 8 bases agree with TRBD1. Losses at the gene ends were 4 bases for V and 5 bases for J; bases not matched to a gene: 7. Per the germline V gene, CDR1 is MNHNY and CDR2 is SVGAGI (reference sequence). This CDR3 spans 15 amino acids. The CDR3 spells CASSSPQGAHQPQHF. DNA for the CDR3: TGTGCCAGCAGTTCCCCTCAGGGGGCTCATCAGCCCCAGCATTTT.

V gene TRBV28 combines with J gene TRBJ1-1; 9 nucleotides agree with TRBD1. V shed 6 bases and J 5 bases; nucleotides not matched to a gene: 13. Germline assignment: CDR1 MDHEN and CDR2 SYDVKM. The CDR3 covers 16 residues. The CDR3 sequence is CASRPGTGSGYTEAFF. The CDR3 DNA reads as TGTGCCAGCAGGCCCGGGACAGGGAGTGGATATACTGAAGCTTTCTTT.

The chain employs TRBV18 and TRBJ2-1; D gene ambiguous. The CDR3 runs to 15 residues. The germline V and J ends were trimmed by 3 bases and 5 bases, with 14 bases remaining between them. Germline CDR1 reads KGHSH; CDR2 reads LQKENI. CDR3 coding DNA: TGTGCCAGCTCACCCCTTTCCTTCGTCGACAATGAGCAGTTCTTC. This sequence encodes CASSPLSFVDNEQFF.